This is a list of T cell receptor beta chains from one sample in a study of identical twins. TCRdb itself ran the 5' RACE reads through MiXCR, one entry per CDR3 protein. The sample yields 1.5 million to 2 million distinct CDR3 sequences, more than 30% seen once. The sample comprised cord blood. These receptors were obtained from a newborn girl in good health. Each CDR3 is given with its conserved first and last residue. The D gene is left open where the match is weak. Size is stated for part of the rows, as once, few or many counts, or as a class when the clone is expanded.

clone_size: -
j_call: TRBJ2-1
cdr3_length: 13
v_call: TRBV12-3/TRBV12-4
d_call: -
cdr3_aa: CASSGTTTNGQFF
cdr3_nt: TGTGCCAGCAGCGGGACCACCACCAATGGGCAGTTCTTC

clone_size: -
j_call: TRBJ1-2
cdr3_length: 15
v_call: TRBV5-1
d_call: TRBD1
cdr3_aa: CASSQTPGQQYGYTF
cdr3_nt: TGCGCCAGCAGCCAAACTCCGGGACAGCAATATGGCTACACCTTC

clone_size: -
j_call: TRBJ2-4
cdr3_length: 16
v_call: TRBV20-1
d_call: TRBD1
cdr3_aa: CSARARTGGTGNIQYF
cdr3_nt: TGCAGTGCTAGGGCGAGGACAGGAGGCACGGGGAACATTCAGTACTTC

clone_size: -
j_call: TRBJ1-1
cdr3_length: 13
v_call: TRBV27
d_call: -
cdr3_aa: CASSPGHLTEAFF
cdr3_nt: TGTGCCAGCAGTCCGGGACACCTCACTGAAGCTTTCTTT

clone_size: few
j_call: TRBJ2-5
cdr3_length: 14
v_call: TRBV20-1
d_call: -
cdr3_aa: CSARFSPPQETQYF
cdr3_nt: TGCAGTGCTAGATTCTCTCCCCCGCAAGAGACCCAGTACTTC

clone_size: -
j_call: TRBJ2-4
cdr3_length: 16
v_call: TRBV6-1
d_call: TRBD2
cdr3_aa: CASSEASGRAKNIQYF
cdr3_nt: TGTGCCAGCAGTGAAGCTAGCGGGAGGGCCAAAAACATTCAGTACTTC

clone_size: few
j_call: TRBJ1-4
cdr3_length: 14
v_call: TRBV10-2
d_call: -
cdr3_aa: CASSERQDGEKLFF
cdr3_nt: TGCGCCAGCAGTGAACGACAGGATGGTGAAAAACTGTTTTTT

clone_size: -
j_call: TRBJ1-2
cdr3_length: 17
v_call: TRBV7-2
d_call: -
cdr3_aa: CASSLVTRQAANYGYTF
cdr3_nt: TGTGCCAGCAGCTTAGTGACCAGACAGGCGGCGAACTATGGCTACACCTTC

clone_size: -
j_call: TRBJ1-2
cdr3_length: 15
v_call: TRBV7-9
d_call: -
cdr3_aa: CASSTAGSLGYGYTF
cdr3_nt: TGTGCCAGCAGCACAGCCGGCAGTCTAGGCTATGGCTACACCTTC

clone_size: -
j_call: TRBJ1-5
cdr3_length: 13
v_call: TRBV4-2
d_call: TRBD1
cdr3_aa: CASSRGREQPQHF
cdr3_nt: TGTGCCAGCAGCAGGGGGCGCGAACAGCCCCAGCATTTT

clone_size: few
j_call: TRBJ1-2
cdr3_length: 13
v_call: TRBV27
d_call: -
cdr3_aa: CASSLGQTTGYTF
cdr3_nt: TGTGCCAGCAGTTTAGGACAGACCACTGGCTACACCTTC

clone_size: -
j_call: TRBJ2-1
cdr3_length: 13
v_call: TRBV6-2/TRBV6-3
d_call: -
cdr3_aa: CASSYPREAGQFF
cdr3_nt: TGTGCCAGCAGTTACCCCAGGGAGGCTGGGCAGTTCTTC

clone_size: -
j_call: TRBJ1-2
cdr3_length: 14
v_call: TRBV21-1
d_call: -
cdr3_aa: CASSKAGTGDGYTF
cdr3_nt: TGTGCCAGCAGCAAAGCGGGGACAGGGGATGGCTACACCTTC

clone_size: few
j_call: TRBJ2-3
cdr3_length: 17
v_call: TRBV5-4
d_call: TRBD2
cdr3_aa: CASCPGASGGFTDTQYF
cdr3_nt: TGTGCCAGCTGCCCAGGGGCTAGCGGGGGATTTACAGATACGCAGTATTTT

clone_size: few
j_call: TRBJ2-3
cdr3_length: 15
v_call: TRBV6-6
d_call: TRBD2
cdr3_aa: CASSYGGRVTDTQYF
cdr3_nt: TGTGCCAGCAGTTACGGGGGGAGGGTCACAGATACGCAGTATTTT

clone_size: once
j_call: TRBJ2-7
cdr3_length: 15
v_call: TRBV20-1
d_call: TRBD2
cdr3_aa: CSAPDTGTRIDEQYF
cdr3_nt: TGCAGTGCACCTGATACCGGGACTAGGATTGACGAGCAGTACTTC

clone_size: few
j_call: TRBJ2-1
cdr3_length: 13
v_call: TRBV7-7
d_call: TRBD1
cdr3_aa: CASSKGQTNEQFF
cdr3_nt: TGTGCTAGCAGCAAGGGACAGACCAATGAGCAGTTCTTC

clone_size: -
j_call: TRBJ1-2
cdr3_length: 15
v_call: TRBV12-3/TRBV12-4
d_call: TRBD1
cdr3_aa: CASSSPDRGGYGYTF
cdr3_nt: TGTGCCAGCAGTTCCCCAGACAGGGGAGGGTATGGCTACACCTTC

clone_size: few
j_call: TRBJ2-7
cdr3_length: 15
v_call: TRBV5-1
d_call: TRBD2
cdr3_aa: CASILSGRDSYEQYF
cdr3_nt: TGCGCCAGCATCCTAAGCGGGAGGGACTCCTACGAGCAGTACTTC

clone_size: few
j_call: TRBJ2-1
cdr3_length: 12
v_call: TRBV12-3/TRBV12-4
d_call: TRBD2
cdr3_aa: CASSALLAGRFF
cdr3_nt: TGTGCCAGCAGTGCACTCCTAGCGGGGCGGTTCTTC

clone_size: -
j_call: TRBJ1-1
cdr3_length: 15
v_call: TRBV6-5
d_call: TRBD1
cdr3_aa: CASSYWDRATTEAFF
cdr3_nt: TGTGCCAGCAGTTACTGGGACAGGGCCACTACTGAAGCTTTCTTT

clone_size: once
j_call: TRBJ2-1
cdr3_length: 14
v_call: TRBV4-1
d_call: -
cdr3_aa: CASGQPTRANEQFF
cdr3_nt: TGCGCCAGCGGCCAACCTACTAGAGCCAATGAGCAGTTCTTC

clone_size: -
j_call: TRBJ2-2
cdr3_length: 16
v_call: TRBV3-1
d_call: TRBD2
cdr3_aa: CASSETRLAGTGELFF
cdr3_nt: TGTGCCAGCAGCGAAACGAGGCTAGCGGGCACCGGGGAGCTGTTTTTT

clone_size: -
j_call: TRBJ2-7
cdr3_length: 18
v_call: TRBV27
d_call: TRBD2
cdr3_aa: CASSLTGTSLKYPYEQYF
cdr3_nt: TGTGCCAGCAGTCTCACCGGGACTAGTCTTAAATACCCTTACGAGCAGTACTTC

clone_size: few
j_call: TRBJ2-1
cdr3_length: 15
v_call: TRBV5-1
d_call: TRBD2
cdr3_aa: CASSSGGRYYNEQFF
cdr3_nt: TGCGCCAGCAGCTCGGGGGGGAGATACTACAATGAGCAGTTCTTC

clone_size: -
j_call: TRBJ1-1
cdr3_length: 15
v_call: TRBV19
d_call: -
cdr3_aa: CASSKRQFLGAEAFF
cdr3_nt: TGTGCCAGTAGTAAAAGACAGTTCCTGGGTGCTGAAGCTTTCTTT

clone_size: -
j_call: TRBJ2-1
cdr3_length: 14
v_call: TRBV5-1
d_call: -
cdr3_aa: CASSLEGWIREQFF
cdr3_nt: TGCGCCAGCAGCTTGGAGGGCTGGATCAGAGAGCAGTTCTTC

clone_size: -
j_call: TRBJ1-2
cdr3_length: 15
v_call: TRBV20-1
d_call: TRBD1
cdr3_aa: CSATLGTGTNYGYTF
cdr3_nt: TGCAGTGCTACACTCGGGACAGGGACTAACTATGGCTACACCTTC

clone_size: many
j_call: TRBJ2-7
cdr3_length: 12
v_call: TRBV14
d_call: -
cdr3_aa: CASSQGTVEQYF
cdr3_nt: TGTGCCAGCAGCCAAGGGACAGTCGAGCAGTACTTC

clone_size: few
j_call: TRBJ1-5
cdr3_length: 14
v_call: TRBV10-3
d_call: -
cdr3_aa: CAISEAASNQPQHF
cdr3_nt: TGTGCCATCAGTGAGGCAGCTTCCAATCAGCCCCAGCATTTT

clone_size: -
j_call: TRBJ2-1
cdr3_length: 14
v_call: TRBV27
d_call: -
cdr3_aa: CASSFFGDYNEQFF
cdr3_nt: TGTGCCAGCAGTTTTTTTGGGGACTACAATGAGCAGTTCTTC

clone_size: -
j_call: TRBJ2-7
cdr3_length: 14
v_call: TRBV3-1
d_call: -
cdr3_aa: CASSQLGSAGEQYF
cdr3_nt: TGTGCCAGCAGCCAATTAGGTTCGGCGGGCGAGCAGTACTTC

clone_size: few
j_call: TRBJ2-7
cdr3_length: 14
v_call: TRBV12-3/TRBV12-4
d_call: TRBD1
cdr3_aa: CASTLGQGTYEQYF
cdr3_nt: TGTGCCAGCACTCTAGGACAGGGAACCTACGAGCAGTACTTC

clone_size: -
j_call: TRBJ2-4
cdr3_length: 14
v_call: TRBV20-1
d_call: -
cdr3_aa: CSAGPPFRESEQYF
cdr3_nt: TGCAGTGCTGGGCCCCCCTTTCGGGAGTCTGAGCAGTACTTC

clone_size: -
j_call: TRBJ2-4
cdr3_length: 14
v_call: TRBV5-1
d_call: -
cdr3_aa: CASSLAGPQNIQYF
cdr3_nt: TGCGCCAGCAGCTTGGCGGGGCCCCAAAACATTCAGTACTTC

clone_size: -
j_call: TRBJ2-5
cdr3_length: 15
v_call: TRBV7-2
d_call: -
cdr3_aa: CASSLAISFSNEQYF
cdr3_nt: TGTGCCAGCAGCTTAGCAATTAGTTTCAGCAATGAGCAGTACTTC

clone_size: -
j_call: TRBJ2-1
cdr3_length: 16
v_call: TRBV11-2
d_call: TRBD2
cdr3_aa: CASSLLAGGMVETQFF
cdr3_nt: TGTGCCAGCAGCCTATTAGCGGGGGGGATGGTAGAGACCCAGTTCTTC

clone_size: -
j_call: TRBJ2-5
cdr3_length: 16
v_call: TRBV5-1
d_call: TRBD2
cdr3_aa: CASSLAGRGIYNEQYF
cdr3_nt: TGCGCCAGCAGCTTAGCTGGGAGGGGAATCTACAATGAGCAGTACTTC

clone_size: few
j_call: TRBJ2-7
cdr3_length: 17
v_call: TRBV15
d_call: -
cdr3_aa: CATSRDMGFPSSYEQYF
cdr3_nt: TGTGCCACCAGCAGAGATATGGGGTTTCCGAGCTCCTACGAGCAGTACTTC

clone_size: -
j_call: TRBJ2-3
cdr3_length: 18
v_call: TRBV20-1
d_call: -
cdr3_aa: CSASTRRGAARFTDTQYF
cdr3_nt: TGCAGTGCTAGCACGCGCCGGGGCGCAGCGAGATTCACAGATACGCAGTATTTT

clone_size: -
j_call: TRBJ2-1
cdr3_length: 18
v_call: TRBV7-2
d_call: -
cdr3_aa: CTSSLPLRGARLRNEQFF
cdr3_nt: TGTACCAGCAGCTTACCACTGAGGGGGGCCAGGTTACGGAATGAGCAGTTCTTC

clone_size: few
j_call: TRBJ2-3
cdr3_length: 13
v_call: TRBV4-1
d_call: -
cdr3_aa: CASSQERSDTQYF
cdr3_nt: TGCGCCAGCAGCCAAGAGAGGTCCGATACGCAGTATTTT

clone_size: many
j_call: TRBJ2-7
cdr3_length: 13
v_call: TRBV6-6
d_call: -
cdr3_aa: CASSYIGAREQYF
cdr3_nt: TGTGCCAGCAGTTACATAGGGGCGCGCGAGCAGTACTTC

clone_size: -
j_call: TRBJ2-2
cdr3_length: 14
v_call: TRBV24-1
d_call: TRBD1
cdr3_aa: CATSDTGGTGELFF
cdr3_nt: TGTGCCACCAGTGATACAGGGGGGACCGGGGAGCTGTTTTTT

clone_size: few
j_call: TRBJ2-5
cdr3_length: 16
v_call: TRBV5-1
d_call: TRBD2
cdr3_aa: CASSLAPAGGQETQYF
cdr3_nt: TGCGCCAGCAGCTTGGCCCCAGCGGGGGGACAAGAGACCCAGTACTTC

clone_size: -
j_call: TRBJ2-1
cdr3_length: 14
v_call: TRBV4-1
d_call: -
cdr3_aa: CASSQDRGLGEQFF
cdr3_nt: TGCGCCAGCAGCCAAGATCGAGGGCTAGGGGAACAGTTCTTC

clone_size: many
j_call: TRBJ2-7
cdr3_length: 14
v_call: TRBV12-3/TRBV12-4
d_call: TRBD2
cdr3_aa: CASSFWLAAYEQYF
cdr3_nt: TGTGCCAGCAGTTTTTGGCTAGCGGCCTACGAGCAGTACTTC

clone_size: -
j_call: TRBJ2-3
cdr3_length: 17
v_call: TRBV5-1
d_call: TRBD2
cdr3_aa: CASSLSTSGGITDTRYF
cdr3_nt: TGCGCCAGCAGCTTGTCAACTAGCGGGGGCATCACAGATACGCGGTATTTT

clone_size: -
j_call: TRBJ1-1
cdr3_length: 11
v_call: TRBV14
d_call: -
cdr3_aa: CASSQFTEAFF
cdr3_nt: TGTGCCAGCAGCCAATTCACTGAAGCTTTCTTT

clone_size: -
j_call: TRBJ1-2
cdr3_length: 12
v_call: TRBV24-1
d_call: -
cdr3_aa: CATSPNNYGYTF
cdr3_nt: TGTGCCACCAGTCCAAATAACTATGGCTACACCTTC

clone_size: -
j_call: TRBJ2-1
cdr3_length: 14
v_call: TRBV20-1
d_call: TRBD2
cdr3_aa: CSASPSGRHNEQFF
cdr3_nt: TGCAGTGCTAGCCCCAGCGGGAGGCACAATGAGCAGTTCTTC

clone_size: -
j_call: TRBJ1-2
cdr3_length: 13
v_call: TRBV20-1
d_call: -
cdr3_aa: CGAREALSYGYTF
cdr3_nt: TGCGGTGCTAGAGAGGCCCTATCCTATGGCTACACCTTC

clone_size: once
j_call: TRBJ2-3
cdr3_length: 15
v_call: TRBV19
d_call: TRBD2
cdr3_aa: CASSRSGDSTDTQYF
cdr3_nt: TGTGCCAGTAGCCGGAGCGGGGATTCCACAGATACGCAGTATTTT